The following is a T cell receptor beta chain sequence with its context. The data originate from a study of radiation and T cells in renal cell carcinoma. Sequenced by immunoSEQ multiplex PCR; TCRdb stores in-frame clones only, minus some. This repertoire shows some 150,000 clones, approximately 86% found once; its top ten account for around 17%. CDR1 and CDR2 from the germline V gene are MGHRA and YSYEKL. After removal of 3 bases from V and 2 bases from J, the junction contained 4 bases not matched to a gene. The CDR3 is 15 amino acids. Time point specified: blood 4 weeks post-SBRT, at nephrectomy. Treatment in this sample: 15 Gy SBRT to primary tumor, nephrectomy 4 weeks later. Nephrectomy followed 15 Gy stereotactic body radiation by 4 weeks. The patient's renal cell carcinoma had clear cell pathology.

The TCR originated in a woman between 45 and 65 years old with renal cell carcinoma. This sequence joins TRBV4-1 and TRBJ2-1; TRBD2 matches 7 bases. The sample here was blood, taken from a patient whose treatment included radiotherapy and nephrectomy. The CDR3 coding sequence is TGCGCCAGCAGCCATTCAGGGAGGGCCTACAATGAGCAGTTCTTC. This codes for CASSHSGRAYNEQFF.